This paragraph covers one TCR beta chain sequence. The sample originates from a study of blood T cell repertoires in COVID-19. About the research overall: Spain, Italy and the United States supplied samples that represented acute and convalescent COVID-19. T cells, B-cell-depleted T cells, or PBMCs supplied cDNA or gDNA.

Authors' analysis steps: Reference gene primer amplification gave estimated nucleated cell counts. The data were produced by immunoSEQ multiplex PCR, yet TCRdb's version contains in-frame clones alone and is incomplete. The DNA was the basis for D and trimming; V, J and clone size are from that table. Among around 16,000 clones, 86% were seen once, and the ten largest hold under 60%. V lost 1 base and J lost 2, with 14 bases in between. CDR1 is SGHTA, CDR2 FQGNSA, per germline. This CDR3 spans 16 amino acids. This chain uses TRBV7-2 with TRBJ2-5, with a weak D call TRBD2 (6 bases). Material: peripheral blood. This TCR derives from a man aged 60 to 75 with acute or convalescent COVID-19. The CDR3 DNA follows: TGTGCCAGCAGCTTAGGTTACGGGAGTAGGCAAGAGACCCAGTACTTC. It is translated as CASSLGYGSRQETQYF.